The 9 T cell receptor beta chains in this list originate from one sample, sequenced in a study of T-cell memory formation after mild COVID-19. TCRdb passed the 5' RACE reads through MiXCR, listing each CDR3 protein once. The sample holds more than 350,000 distinct CDR3 sequences; roughly 15% are singletons and the top ten take approximately 21%. Sequenced: PBMCs or a T cell subset sorted from them (not recorded which). The receptors shown here come from a young man who had mild COVID-19 (a few samples of this study predate the infection). Cell type and time point are not known.

V gene TRBV11-2 combines with J gene TRBJ2-3; weak D call: TRBD1 (5 bases). The germline gives CDR1 SGHAT, CDR2 FQNNGV. Between the trimmed V and J ends, which lost 5 bases and 7 bases, there was a span of 13 bases. CDR3 size: 13 residues. In DNA form, the CDR3 reads TGTGCCAGCAGCCCGGACATCTTCAATACGCAGTATTTT. Translation: CASSPDIFNTQYF.

The gene calls are TRBV5-1 and TRBJ1-6; 8 bases line up with TRBD1. Per the germline V gene, CDR1 is SGHRS and CDR2 is YFSETQ. V lost 5 bases and J lost 0; bases outside the gene matches: 4. The CDR3 is 16 amino acids. The CDR3 nucleotides read TGCGCCAGCAGGCGACAGGGGAGCTCCTATAATTCACCCCTCCACTTT. This gives the protein CASRRQGSSYNSPLHF. Full variable domain (rest looked up from reference TRBV5-1 and TRBJ1-6): KAGVTQTPRYLIKTRGQQVTLSCSPISGHRSVSWYQQTPGQGLQFLFEYFSETQRNKGNFPGRFSGRQFSNSRSEMNVSTLELGDSALYLCASRRQGSSYNSPLHFGNGTRLTVT.

This clonotype was seen more than once but under ten times. The chain recombines TRBV5-4 with TRBJ1-6, with D possibly TRBD1 on 5 matching bases. CDR1 and CDR2 (germline): SGHNT, YYREEE (reference sequence). The CDR3 covers 16 residues. The V gene lost 1 base and the J gene lost 8 bases, with 16 bases spanning the gap. The CDR3 DNA follows: TGTGCCAGCAGCTTGTCCCACGATGGGGCCGATTCACCCCTCCACTTT. Translating gives CASSLSHDGADSPLHF. Supplemented by reference TRBV5-4 and TRBJ1-6, the full variable domain reads ETGVTQSPTHLIKTRGQQVTLRCSSQSGHNTVSWYQQALGQGPQFIFQYYREEENGRGNFPPRFSGLQFPNYSSELNVNALELDDSALYLCASSLSHDGADSPLHFGNGTRLTVT.

This sequence joins TRBV12-3 or TRBV12-4 and TRBJ2-1; tentative D call: TRBD1 (5 bases). Trimming cost V 7 bases and J 12 bases, with 28 bases left between them. The CDR3 spans 16 residues. The CDR3 is CASTILQVPVGSVQFF. The CDR3 coding sequence is TGTGCCAGCACCATATTACAGGTCCCGGTTGGTTCAGTGCAGTTCTTC.

This clonotype was detected a few times. This rearrangement joins TRBV5-1 to TRBJ2-2; D tentatively fits TRBD1 or TRBD2 (6 bases each). The V end was cut by 1 base, the J end by 2 bases, with 15 bases between. In germline, CDR1 is SGHRS, CDR2 YFSETQ. This CDR3 has 17 residues. This CDR3 is CASSLWGAGSNTGELFF. The DNA for the CDR3 is TGCGCCAGCAGCTTGTGGGGGGCCGGTTCCAACACCGGGGAGCTGTTTTTT.

The genes are TRBV7-2 and TRBJ1-2; 9 bases are shared with TRBD1. The CDR3 extends over 15 amino acids. Trimming cost V 7 bases and J 8 bases; bases outside gene matches: 14. Per the germline V gene, CDR1 is SGHTA and CDR2 is FQGNSA. In nucleotides, the CDR3 is TGTGCCAGCACCCTCCGGGACAGGGTACCATGGGGCTACACCTTC. Its protein is CASTLRDRVPWGYTF. Together with reference TRBV7-2 and TRBJ1-2, the CDR3 gives the full variable domain: GAGVSQSPSNKVTEKGKDVELRCDPISGHTALYWYRQSLGQGLEFLIYFQGNSAPDKSGLPSDRFSAERTGGSVSTLTIQRTQQEDSAVYLCASTLRDRVPWGYTFGSGTRLTVV.

The chain joins TRBV5-1 to TRBJ2-7; D uncertain. There are 12 residues in the CDR3. The germline gives CDR1 SGHRS, CDR2 YFSETQ. Trimming left V 0 bases short and J 5 bases short, with 6 bases between. CDR3 residues: CASSLAGNEQYV. The CDR3, as DNA: TGCGCCAGCAGCTTGGCGGGTAACGAGCAGTACGTC.

The chain couples TRBV4-3 to TRBJ1-5, with 8 nucleotides matching TRBD1. Germline CDR1 and CDR2: LGHNA and YSLEER. The V gene end was trimmed by 0 bases and the J gene end by 5 bases; junction bases not matched to a gene: 6. The CDR3 runs 16 residues. In DNA, the CDR3 is TGCGCCAGCAGCCAAGACGTGGACAGGGATTATCAGCCCCAGCATTTT. This codes for CASSQDVDRDYQPQHF.

A few counts support this clonotype. The chain is built from TRBV10-2 and TRBJ1-6, with D possibly matching TRBD1 (5 bases). CDR1 is WSHSY and CDR2 is SAAADI in the germline V gene. CDR3 length: 15 amino acids. The ends were cut back, 8 bases at V and 6 bases at J, with 17 bases in the middle. CDR3 loop: CASSGPGTINSPLHF. The CDR3 region has the DNA TGCGCCAGCTCGGGTCCAGGGACGATTAATTCACCCCTCCACTTT.